A selection of T cell receptor beta chains follows, all from one sample in a study of early stage breast cancer tumors. The protocol was immunoSEQ multiplex PCR, while the TCRdb copy is restricted to in-frame clones and leaves out a portion. The data show 14,000 or so clones, around three quarters seen once. Sequenced: normal breast tissue next to the tumor. The receptors derive from a person aged 45-65 years with breast cancer. Both conserved end residues are trimmed from each CDR3. Each record gives: V gene, clone size, CDR3 protein. The size field is filled for only some rows; it gives once, few, many or a size class.

V gene: TRBV11-2
clone size: -
CDR3 protein: ASSLGQAPNNYEQF

V gene: TRBV4-2
clone size: -
CDR3 protein: ASSQDPTSGRALYNEQF

V gene: TRBV25-1
clone size: -
CDR3 protein: ASSSGLAGSGEQF

V gene: TRBV5-4
clone size: -
CDR3 protein: ASSLDGWNTEAF

V gene: TRBV7-3
clone size: -
CDR3 protein: ASSLGLAAIGEQY

V gene: TRBV7-9
clone size: -
CDR3 protein: ASSLGAATDTQY

V gene: TRBV5-1
clone size: few
CDR3 protein: ASSPRGSNTEAF

V gene: TRBV27
clone size: -
CDR3 protein: ASSLGLAGGPGELF

V gene: TRBV30
clone size: -
CDR3 protein: AWSVLSGGYSGGNNEQF

V gene: TRBV19
clone size: -
CDR3 protein: ASSPWGRINEKLF

V gene: TRBV7-9
clone size: -
CDR3 protein: ASSPLGLAGGRGTDTQY

V gene: TRBV29-1
clone size: -
CDR3 protein: SVGGHKPNGRATSNEQF

V gene: TRBV5-1
clone size: -
CDR3 protein: ASSLGGTGAYEQY

V gene: TRBV10-3
clone size: -
CDR3 protein: AINRDGSREQY

V gene: TRBV9
clone size: -
CDR3 protein: ASSPWTSGDNEQF

V gene: TRBV7-2
clone size: -
CDR3 protein: ASSPGTAPYGYT

V gene: TRBV5-6
clone size: -
CDR3 protein: ASSPKGGGETQY

V gene: TRBV9
clone size: -
CDR3 protein: ASSVAERGGYT

V gene: TRBV5-1
clone size: few
CDR3 protein: ASSLQEGATSPLH

V gene: TRBV6-5
clone size: once
CDR3 protein: ASRYRGRHYGYT

V gene: TRBV12-5
clone size: -
CDR3 protein: ASAPSMGLANGDSYEQY

V gene: TRBV28
clone size: -
CDR3 protein: ASSRTGGTTDSPLH

V gene: TRBV11-1
clone size: -
CDR3 protein: ASSFYNEQF

V gene: TRBV2
clone size: -
CDR3 protein: ASSPRGEGGQPQH

V gene: TRBV5-8
clone size: -
CDR3 protein: ASSFNDRASKGYT

V gene: TRBV6-1
clone size: once
CDR3 protein: ASSGSKGSFYNEQF

V gene: TRBV19
clone size: -
CDR3 protein: ASRGTQGARNEQF

V gene: TRBV5-1
clone size: -
CDR3 protein: ASSLGLASGGADTQY

V gene: TRBV7-8
clone size: -
CDR3 protein: ASSLEGGNRNTEAF

V gene: TRBV11-2
clone size: -
CDR3 protein: ASSLSLADSPLH

V gene: TRBV6-5
clone size: -
CDR3 protein: ASSLRPRNTGELF

V gene: TRBV2
clone size: -
CDR3 protein: ASRAGTRGQETQY

V gene: TRBV7-8
clone size: -
CDR3 protein: ASSLTGPGSPLH

V gene: TRBV15
clone size: -
CDR3 protein: ATSRESDSTDTQY

V gene: TRBV7-2
clone size: -
CDR3 protein: ASSTTLDEQY

V gene: TRBV9
clone size: -
CDR3 protein: ASSVGRSGGLNTGELF

V gene: TRBV11-2
clone size: -
CDR3 protein: ASSLGRGSDTQY

V gene: TRBV18
clone size: few
CDR3 protein: ASSRPLESAF

V gene: TRBV7-2
clone size: -
CDR3 protein: ASSFMGMEETQY

V gene: TRBV5-1
clone size: -
CDR3 protein: ASSSTLPDEQY

V gene: TRBV19
clone size: -
CDR3 protein: ASSNRPNPVANEKLF

V gene: TRBV10-1
clone size: -
CDR3 protein: ASSEFPDREAF

V gene: TRBV19
clone size: -
CDR3 protein: ASSIDRRDKRKDTEAF

V gene: TRBV9
clone size: -
CDR3 protein: ASSGGRAGGYGYT

V gene: TRBV29-1
clone size: -
CDR3 protein: SVESRGGTSQY

V gene: TRBV28
clone size: -
CDR3 protein: ASSPPTGMDTGELF

V gene: TRBV7-8
clone size: -
CDR3 protein: ASSRTGYEKLF

V gene: TRBV5-4
clone size: -
CDR3 protein: ASSPLTGIYYGYT

V gene: TRBV6-5
clone size: few
CDR3 protein: ASTKGGGSRETQY

V gene: TRBV6-5
clone size: -
CDR3 protein: ASSYSRGRGTEAF

V gene: TRBV19
clone size: -
CDR3 protein: ASSPGQRPNTEAF

V gene: TRBV7-6
clone size: once
CDR3 protein: ASSPGTAEKLF

V gene: TRBV14
clone size: -
CDR3 protein: ASSQAAGLYNEQF

V gene: TRBV7-8
clone size: few
CDR3 protein: ASSLVDRGGEKLF

V gene: TRBV7-2
clone size: -
CDR3 protein: ASSFLQISYEQY

V gene: TRBV18
clone size: -
CDR3 protein: ASSPSQEGEQY

V gene: TRBV6-5
clone size: once
CDR3 protein: ASSLVRGLSSPLH

V gene: TRBV2
clone size: -
CDR3 protein: ASTSLTGDTEAF

V gene: TRBV5-6
clone size: -
CDR3 protein: ASTRTGYGYT